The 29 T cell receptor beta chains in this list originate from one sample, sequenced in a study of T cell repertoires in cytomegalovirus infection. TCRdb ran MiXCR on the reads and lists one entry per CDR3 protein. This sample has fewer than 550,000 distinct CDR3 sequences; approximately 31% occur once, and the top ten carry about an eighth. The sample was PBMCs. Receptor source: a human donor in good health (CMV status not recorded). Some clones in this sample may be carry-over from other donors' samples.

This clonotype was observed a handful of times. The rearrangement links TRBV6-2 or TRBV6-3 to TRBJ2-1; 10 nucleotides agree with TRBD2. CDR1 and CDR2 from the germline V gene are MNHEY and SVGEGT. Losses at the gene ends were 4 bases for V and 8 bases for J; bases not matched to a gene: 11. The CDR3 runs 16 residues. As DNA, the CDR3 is TGTGCCAGCAGTTCCGACGTAGCGGGGGGTCCATATGAGCAGTTCTTC. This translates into CASSSDVAGGPYEQFF.

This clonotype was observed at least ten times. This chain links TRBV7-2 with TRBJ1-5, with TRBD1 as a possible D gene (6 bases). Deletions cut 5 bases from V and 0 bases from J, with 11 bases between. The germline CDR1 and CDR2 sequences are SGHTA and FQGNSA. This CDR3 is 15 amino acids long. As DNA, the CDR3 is TGTGCCAGCAGCCAAGGGGGGGATAGCAATCAGCCCCAGCATTTT. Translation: CASSQGGDSNQPQHF.

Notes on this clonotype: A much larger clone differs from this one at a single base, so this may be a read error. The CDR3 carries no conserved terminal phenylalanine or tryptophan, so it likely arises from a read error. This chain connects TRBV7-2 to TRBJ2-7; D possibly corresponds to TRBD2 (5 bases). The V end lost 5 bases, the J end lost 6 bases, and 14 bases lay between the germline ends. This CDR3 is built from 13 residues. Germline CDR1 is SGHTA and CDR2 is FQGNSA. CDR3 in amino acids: CASSLTLRVEQYL. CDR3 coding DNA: TGTGCCAGCAGCCTAACGTTGAGGGTCGAGCAGTACTTA.

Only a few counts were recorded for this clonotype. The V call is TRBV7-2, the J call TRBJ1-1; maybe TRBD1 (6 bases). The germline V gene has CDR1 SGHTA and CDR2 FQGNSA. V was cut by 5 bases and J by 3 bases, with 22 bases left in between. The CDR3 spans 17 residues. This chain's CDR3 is CASSRGPRGTRYTEAFF. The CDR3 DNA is TGTGCCAGCAGCCGGGGCCCCAGGGGAACGCGATACACTGAAGCTTTCTTT.

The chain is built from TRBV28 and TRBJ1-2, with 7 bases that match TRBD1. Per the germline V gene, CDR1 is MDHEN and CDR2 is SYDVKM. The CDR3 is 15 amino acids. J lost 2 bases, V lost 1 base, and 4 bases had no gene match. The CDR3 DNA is TGTGCCAGCAGTTTATCGGGACAGCTGAACTATGGCTACACCTTC. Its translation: CASSLSGQLNYGYTF.

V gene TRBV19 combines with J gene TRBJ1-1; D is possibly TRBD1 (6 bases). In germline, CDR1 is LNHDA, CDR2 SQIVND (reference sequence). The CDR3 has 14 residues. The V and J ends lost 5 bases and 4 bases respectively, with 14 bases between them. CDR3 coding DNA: TGTGCCAGTAGTTTTGGACAGTTAAGCACTGAAGCTTTCTTT. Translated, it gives CASSFGQLSTEAFF.

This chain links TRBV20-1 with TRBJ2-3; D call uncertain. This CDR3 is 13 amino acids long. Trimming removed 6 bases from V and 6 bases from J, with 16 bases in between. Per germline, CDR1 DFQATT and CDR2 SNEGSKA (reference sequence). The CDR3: CSARRSSVDTQYF. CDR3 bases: TGCAGTGCGAGACGTTCCTCGGTGGATACGCAGTATTTT.

Written as DNA, the CDR3 is TGCAGTGCTAGGGATGGGCGGAGGTTGGACACCTACAATGAGCAGTTCTTC. Protein: CSARDGRRLDTYNEQFF. This chain links TRBV20-1 with TRBJ2-1; D could derive from TRBD1 or TRBD2 (5 bases each). Trimming took off 3 bases at V and 2 bases at J, with 20 bases between the two ends. Germline lookup yields CDR1 DFQATT and CDR2 SNEGSKA (reference sequence). The CDR3 has 17 amino acids.

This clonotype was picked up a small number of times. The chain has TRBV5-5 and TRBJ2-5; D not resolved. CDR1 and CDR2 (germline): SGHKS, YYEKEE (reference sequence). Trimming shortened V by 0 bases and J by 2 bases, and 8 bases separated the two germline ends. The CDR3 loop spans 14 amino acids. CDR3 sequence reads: CASSLGVGQETQYF. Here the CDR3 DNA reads TGTGCCAGCAGCTTGGGCGTAGGGCAAGAGACCCAGTACTTC. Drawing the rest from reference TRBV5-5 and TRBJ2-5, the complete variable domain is DAGVTQSPTHLIKTRGQQVTLRCSPISGHKSVSWYQQVLGQGPQFIFQYYEKEERGRGNFPDRFSARQFPNYSSELNVNALLLGDSALYLCASSLGVGQETQYFGPGTRLLVL.

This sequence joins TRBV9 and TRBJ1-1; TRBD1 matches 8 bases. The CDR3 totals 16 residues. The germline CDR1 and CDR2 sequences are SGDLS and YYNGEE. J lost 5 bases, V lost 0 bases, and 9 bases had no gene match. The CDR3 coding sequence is TGTGCCAGCAGCGTAGATTTCCAGGGGGCAGGGACTGAAGCTTTCTTT. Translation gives CASSVDFQGAGTEAFF. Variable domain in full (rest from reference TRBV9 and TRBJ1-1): DSGVTQTPKHLITATGQRVTLRCSPRSGDLSVYWYQQSLDQGLQFLIQYYNGEERAKGNILERFSAQQFPDLHSELNLSSLELGDSALYFCASSVDFQGAGTEAFFGQGTRLTVV.

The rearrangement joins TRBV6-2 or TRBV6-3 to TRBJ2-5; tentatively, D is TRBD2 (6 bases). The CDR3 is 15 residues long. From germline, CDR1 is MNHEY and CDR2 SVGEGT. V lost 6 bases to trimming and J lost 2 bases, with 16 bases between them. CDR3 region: CASSTTRTPQETQYF. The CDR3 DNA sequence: TGTGCCAGCAGCACGACTAGGACCCCTCAAGAGACCCAGTACTTC.

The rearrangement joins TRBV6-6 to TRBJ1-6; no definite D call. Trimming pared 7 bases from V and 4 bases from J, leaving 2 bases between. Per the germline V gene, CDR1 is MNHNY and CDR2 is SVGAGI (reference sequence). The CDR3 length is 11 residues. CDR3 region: CASKYNSPLHF. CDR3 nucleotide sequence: TGTGCCAGCAAATATAATTCACCCCTCCACTTT.

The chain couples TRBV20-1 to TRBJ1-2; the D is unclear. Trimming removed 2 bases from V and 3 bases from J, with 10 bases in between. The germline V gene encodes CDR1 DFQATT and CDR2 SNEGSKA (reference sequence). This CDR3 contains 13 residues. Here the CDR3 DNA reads TGCAGTGCTAGACTGGATAGGGACTATGGCTACACCTTC. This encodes CSARLDRDYGYTF.

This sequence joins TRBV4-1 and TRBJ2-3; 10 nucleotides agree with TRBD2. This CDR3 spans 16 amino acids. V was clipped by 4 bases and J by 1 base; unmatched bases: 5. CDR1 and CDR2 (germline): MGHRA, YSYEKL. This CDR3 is CASSLSTSGRTDTQYF. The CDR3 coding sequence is TGCGCCAGCAGCCTGTCGACTAGCGGGCGCACAGATACGCAGTATTTT.

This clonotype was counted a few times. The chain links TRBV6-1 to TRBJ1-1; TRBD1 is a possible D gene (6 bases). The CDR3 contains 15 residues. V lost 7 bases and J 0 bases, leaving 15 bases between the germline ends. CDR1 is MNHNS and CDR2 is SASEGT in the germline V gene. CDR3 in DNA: TGTGCCAGCATGGGGGCAGGAGTTATGAACACTGAAGCTTTCTTT. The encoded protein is CASMGAGVMNTEAFF.

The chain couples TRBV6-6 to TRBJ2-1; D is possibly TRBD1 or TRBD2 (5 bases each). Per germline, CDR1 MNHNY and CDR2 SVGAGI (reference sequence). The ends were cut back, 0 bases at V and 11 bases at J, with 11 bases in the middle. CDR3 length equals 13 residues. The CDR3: CASSYSLGVQQFF. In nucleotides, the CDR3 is TGTGCCAGCAGTTACTCACTAGGGGTCCAGCAGTTCTTC.

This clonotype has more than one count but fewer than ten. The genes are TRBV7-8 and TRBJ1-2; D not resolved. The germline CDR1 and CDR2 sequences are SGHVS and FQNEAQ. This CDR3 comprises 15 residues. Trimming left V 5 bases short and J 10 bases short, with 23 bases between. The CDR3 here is CASSGEDSNYDYYTF. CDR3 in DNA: TGTGCCAGCAGCGGGGAGGACTCCAATTACGACTACTACACCTTC.

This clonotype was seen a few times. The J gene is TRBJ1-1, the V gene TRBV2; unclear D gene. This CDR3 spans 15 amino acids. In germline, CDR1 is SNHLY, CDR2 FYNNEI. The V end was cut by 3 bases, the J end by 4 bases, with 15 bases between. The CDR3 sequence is CASSDSPRRGTEAFF. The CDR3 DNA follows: TGTGCCAGCAGTGACTCCCCCCGGCGAGGCACTGAAGCTTTCTTT.

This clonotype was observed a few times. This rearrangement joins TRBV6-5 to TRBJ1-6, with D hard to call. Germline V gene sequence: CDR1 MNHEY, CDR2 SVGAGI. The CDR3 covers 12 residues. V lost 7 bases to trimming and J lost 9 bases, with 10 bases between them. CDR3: CASTGWGSPLHF. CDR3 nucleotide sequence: TGTGCCAGCACTGGGTGGGGTTCACCCCTCCACTTT.

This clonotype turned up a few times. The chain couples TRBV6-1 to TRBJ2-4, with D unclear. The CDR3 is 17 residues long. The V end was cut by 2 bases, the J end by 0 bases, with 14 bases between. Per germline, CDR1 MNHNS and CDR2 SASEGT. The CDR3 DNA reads TGTGCCAGCAGTGAAATGGTTTCAGTACAAGCCAAAAACATTCAGTACTTC. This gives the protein CASSEMVSVQAKNIQYF.

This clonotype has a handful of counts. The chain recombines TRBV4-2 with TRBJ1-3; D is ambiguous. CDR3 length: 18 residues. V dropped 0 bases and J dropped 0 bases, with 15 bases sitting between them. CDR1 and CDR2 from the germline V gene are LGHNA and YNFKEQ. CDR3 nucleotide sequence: TGTGCCAGCAGCCAAGATCCGGCGGTTGCGCACTCTGGAAACACCATATATTTT. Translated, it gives CASSQDPAVAHSGNTIYF.

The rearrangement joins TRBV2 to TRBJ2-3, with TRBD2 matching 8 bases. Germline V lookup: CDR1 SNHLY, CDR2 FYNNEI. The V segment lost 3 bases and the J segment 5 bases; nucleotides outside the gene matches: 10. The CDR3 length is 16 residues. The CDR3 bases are TGTGCCAGCAGTGATAGACCGGGGGGGGCCCGAGATACGCAGTATTTT. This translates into CASSDRPGGARDTQYF.

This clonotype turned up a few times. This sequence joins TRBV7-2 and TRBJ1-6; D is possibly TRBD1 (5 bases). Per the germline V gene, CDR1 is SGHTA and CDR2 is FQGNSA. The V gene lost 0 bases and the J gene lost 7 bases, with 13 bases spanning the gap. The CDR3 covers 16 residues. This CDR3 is CASSLAGLGVNSPLHF. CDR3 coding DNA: TGTGCCAGCAGCTTAGCGGGGTTAGGGGTGAATTCACCCCTCCACTTT.

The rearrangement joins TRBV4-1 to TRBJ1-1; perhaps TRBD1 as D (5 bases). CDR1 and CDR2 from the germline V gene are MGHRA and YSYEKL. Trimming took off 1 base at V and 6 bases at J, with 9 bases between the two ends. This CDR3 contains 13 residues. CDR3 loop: CASSQGRGPEAFF. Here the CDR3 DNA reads TGCGCCAGCAGCCAAGGAAGGGGCCCTGAAGCTTTCTTT.

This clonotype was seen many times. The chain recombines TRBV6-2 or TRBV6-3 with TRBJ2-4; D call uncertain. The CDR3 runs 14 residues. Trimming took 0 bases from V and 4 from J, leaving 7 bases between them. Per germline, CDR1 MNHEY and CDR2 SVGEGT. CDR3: CASSYSGTKNIQYF. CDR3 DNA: TGTGCCAGCAGTTACTCGGGAACTAAAAACATTCAGTACTTC.

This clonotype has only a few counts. The CDR3 sequence: CASSNPGLTYNEQFF. For the CDR3, the DNA is TGTGCCAGTAGTAACCCCGGGCTTACCTACAATGAGCAGTTCTTC. The chain joins TRBV19 to TRBJ2-1; D unresolved. The CDR3 has 15 amino acids. Trimming shortened V by 4 bases and J by 2 bases, and 12 bases separated the two germline ends. CDR1 and CDR2 (germline): LNHDA, SQIVND (reference sequence).

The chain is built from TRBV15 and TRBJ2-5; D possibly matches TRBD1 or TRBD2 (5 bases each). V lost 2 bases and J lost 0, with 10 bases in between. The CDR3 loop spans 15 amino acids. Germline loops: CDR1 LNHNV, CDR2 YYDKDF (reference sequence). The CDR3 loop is CATSRWGRDQETQYF. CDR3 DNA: TGTGCCACCAGCAGATGGGGACGAGACCAAGAGACCCAGTACTTC.

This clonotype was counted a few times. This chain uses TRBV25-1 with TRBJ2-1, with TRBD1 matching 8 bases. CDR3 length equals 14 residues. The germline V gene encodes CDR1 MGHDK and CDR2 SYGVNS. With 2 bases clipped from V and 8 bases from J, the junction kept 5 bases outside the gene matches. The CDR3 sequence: CASSEPTGVDEQFF. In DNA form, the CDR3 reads TGTGCCAGCAGTGAACCGACAGGGGTTGATGAGCAGTTCTTC.

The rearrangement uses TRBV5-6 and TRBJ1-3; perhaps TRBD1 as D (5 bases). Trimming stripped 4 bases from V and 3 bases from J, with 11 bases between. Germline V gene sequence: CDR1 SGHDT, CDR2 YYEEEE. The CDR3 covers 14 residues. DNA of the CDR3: TGTGCCAGCAGCCCGGGACTGTTTGGAAACACCATATATTTT. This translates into CASSPGLFGNTIYF.